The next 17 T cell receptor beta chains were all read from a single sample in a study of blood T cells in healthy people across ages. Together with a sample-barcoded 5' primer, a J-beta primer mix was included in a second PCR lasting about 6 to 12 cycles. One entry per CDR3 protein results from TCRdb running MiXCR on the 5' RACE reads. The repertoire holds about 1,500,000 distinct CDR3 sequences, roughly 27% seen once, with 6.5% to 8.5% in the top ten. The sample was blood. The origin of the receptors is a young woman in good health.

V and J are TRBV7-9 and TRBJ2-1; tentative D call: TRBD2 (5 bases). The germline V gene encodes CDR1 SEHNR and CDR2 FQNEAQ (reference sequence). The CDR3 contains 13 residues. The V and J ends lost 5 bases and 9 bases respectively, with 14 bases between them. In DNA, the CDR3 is TGTGCCAGCAGCCGGACCGGGGTTGGTGAGCAGTTCTTC. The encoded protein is CASSRTGVGEQFF.

CDR3 loop: CSATGTNEQYF. The CDR3 DNA reads TGCAGTGCTACAGGGACGAACGAGCAGTACTTC. V gene TRBV20-1 combines with J gene TRBJ2-5; either TRBD1 or TRBD2 may supply D (5 bases each). The J call may be faulty, since TRBJ2-7 better matches the DNA end. CDR1 DFQATT and CDR2 SNEGSKA come from the germline V gene (reference sequence). The CDR3 consists of 11 residues.

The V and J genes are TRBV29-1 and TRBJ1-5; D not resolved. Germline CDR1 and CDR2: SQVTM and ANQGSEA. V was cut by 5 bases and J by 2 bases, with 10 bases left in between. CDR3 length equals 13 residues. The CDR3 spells CSVREGGNQPQHF. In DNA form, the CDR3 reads TGCAGCGTTCGAGAAGGAGGCAATCAGCCCCAGCATTTT. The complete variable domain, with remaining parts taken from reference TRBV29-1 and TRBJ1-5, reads SAVISQKPSRDICQRGTSLTIQCQVDSQVTMMFWYRQQPGQSLTLIATANQGSEATYESGFVIDKFPISRPNLTFSTLTVSNMSPEDSSIYLCSVREGGNQPQHFGDGTRLSIL.

The CDR3 coding sequence is TGTGCCAGCAGCAAGCACTACGAGCAGTACTTC. Translation gives CASSKHYEQYF. The chain joins TRBV2 to TRBJ2-7; D call uncertain. The CDR3 spans 11 residues. The germline CDR1 and CDR2 sequences are SNHLY and FYNNEI. V lost 6 bases and J 3 bases, leaving 6 bases between the germline ends.

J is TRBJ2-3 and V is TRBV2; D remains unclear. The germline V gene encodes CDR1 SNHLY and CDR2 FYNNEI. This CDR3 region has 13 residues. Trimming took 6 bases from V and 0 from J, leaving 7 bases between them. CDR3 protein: CASRGYSTDTQYF. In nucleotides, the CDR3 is TGTGCCAGCAGGGGGTACAGCACAGATACGCAGTATTTT.

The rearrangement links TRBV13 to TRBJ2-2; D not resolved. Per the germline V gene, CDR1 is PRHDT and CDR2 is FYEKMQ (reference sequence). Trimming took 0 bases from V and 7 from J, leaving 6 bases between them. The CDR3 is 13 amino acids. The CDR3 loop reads CASSLGFIGELFF. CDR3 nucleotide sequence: TGTGCCAGCAGCTTAGGATTTATCGGGGAGCTGTTTTTT.

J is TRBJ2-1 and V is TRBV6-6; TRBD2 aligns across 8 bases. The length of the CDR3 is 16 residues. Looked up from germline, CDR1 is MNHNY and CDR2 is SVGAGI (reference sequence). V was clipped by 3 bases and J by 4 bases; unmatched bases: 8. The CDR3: CASSYTRAGAYNEQFF. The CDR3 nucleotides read TGTGCCAGCAGTTATACCCGAGCGGGGGCTTACAATGAGCAGTTCTTC.

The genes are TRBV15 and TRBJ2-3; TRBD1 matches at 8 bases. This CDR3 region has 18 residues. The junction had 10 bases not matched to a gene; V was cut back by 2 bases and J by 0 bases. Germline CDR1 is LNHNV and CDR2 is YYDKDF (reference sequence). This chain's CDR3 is CATSRPRRDRTSTDTQYF. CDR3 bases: TGTGCCACCAGCAGACCCCGGCGGGACAGGACCAGCACAGATACGCAGTATTTT. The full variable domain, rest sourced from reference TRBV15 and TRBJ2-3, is DAMVIQNPRYQVTQFGKPVTLSCSQTLNHNVMYWYQQKSSQAPKLLFHYYDKDFNNEADTPDNFQSRRPNTSFCFLDIRSPGLGDTAMYLCATSRPRRDRTSTDTQYFGPGTRLTVL.

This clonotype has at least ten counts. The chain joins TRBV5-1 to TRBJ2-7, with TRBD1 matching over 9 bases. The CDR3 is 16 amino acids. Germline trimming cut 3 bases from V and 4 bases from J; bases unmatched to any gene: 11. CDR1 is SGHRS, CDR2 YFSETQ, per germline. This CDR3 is CASSWGQGLSLYEQYF. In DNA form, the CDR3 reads TGCGCCAGCAGCTGGGGACAGGGATTATCCCTGTACGAGCAGTACTTC.

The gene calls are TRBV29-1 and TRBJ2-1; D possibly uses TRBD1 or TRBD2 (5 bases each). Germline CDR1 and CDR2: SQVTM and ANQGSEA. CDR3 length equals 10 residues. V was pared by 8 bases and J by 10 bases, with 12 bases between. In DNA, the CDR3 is TGCAGCCCCCTGGGGGAAGAGCAGTTCTTC. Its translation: CSPLGEEQFF.

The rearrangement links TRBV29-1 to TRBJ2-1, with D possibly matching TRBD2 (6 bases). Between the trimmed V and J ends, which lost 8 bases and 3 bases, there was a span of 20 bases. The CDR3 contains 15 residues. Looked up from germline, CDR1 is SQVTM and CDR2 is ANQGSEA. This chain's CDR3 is CSTKVRDSGYNEQFF. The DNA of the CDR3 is TGCAGCACAAAAGTCCGGGACTCCGGCTACAATGAGCAGTTCTTC.

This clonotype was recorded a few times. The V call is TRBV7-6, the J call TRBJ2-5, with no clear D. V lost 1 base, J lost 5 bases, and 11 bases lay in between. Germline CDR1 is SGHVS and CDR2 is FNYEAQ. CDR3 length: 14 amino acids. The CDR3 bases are TGTGCCAGCAGCTTAGGAGTGACCAGTGAGACCCAGTACTTC. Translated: CASSLGVTSETQYF.

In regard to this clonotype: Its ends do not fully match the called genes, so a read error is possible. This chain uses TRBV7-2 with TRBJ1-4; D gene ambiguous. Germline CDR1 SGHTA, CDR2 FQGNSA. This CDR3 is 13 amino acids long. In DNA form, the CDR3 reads TGTGCCAGCAGCTTAGGTCTTAATGAAAAACGGTTTTTT. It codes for CASSLGLNEKRFF.

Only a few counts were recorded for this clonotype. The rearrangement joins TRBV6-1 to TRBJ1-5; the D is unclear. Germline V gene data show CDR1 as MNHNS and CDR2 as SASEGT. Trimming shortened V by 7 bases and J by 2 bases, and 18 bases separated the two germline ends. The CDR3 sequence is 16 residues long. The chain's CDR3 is CASTSRDLSRNQPQHF. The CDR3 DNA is TGTGCCAGCACTAGTAGGGATTTGTCGCGCAATCAGCCCCAGCATTTT.

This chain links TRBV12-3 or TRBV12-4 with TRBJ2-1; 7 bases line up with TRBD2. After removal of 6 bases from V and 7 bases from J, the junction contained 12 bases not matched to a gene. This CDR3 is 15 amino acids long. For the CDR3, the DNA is TGTGCCAGCAGCCCGGGACTACCACTTTCGAATGAGCAGTTCTTC. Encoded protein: CASSPGLPLSNEQFF.

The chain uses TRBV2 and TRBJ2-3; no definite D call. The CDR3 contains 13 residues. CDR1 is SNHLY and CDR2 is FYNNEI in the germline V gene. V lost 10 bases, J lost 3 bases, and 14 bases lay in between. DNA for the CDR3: TGTGCCACCTCCCCAGACGCTACAGATACGCAGTATTTT. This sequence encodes CATSPDATDTQYF. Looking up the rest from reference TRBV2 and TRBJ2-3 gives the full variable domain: EPEVTQTPSHQVTQMGQEVILRCVPISNHLYFYWYRQILGQKVEFLVSFYNNEISEKSEIFDDQFSVERPDGSNFTLKIRSTKLEDSAMYFCATSPDATDTQYFGPGTRLTVL.

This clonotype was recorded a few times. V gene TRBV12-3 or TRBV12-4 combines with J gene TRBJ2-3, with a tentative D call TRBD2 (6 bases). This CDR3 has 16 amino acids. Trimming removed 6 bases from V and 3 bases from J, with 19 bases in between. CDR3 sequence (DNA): TGTGCCAGCAGCGCCGATGGAGCGGGTGAAACAGATACGCAGTATTTT. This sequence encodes CASSADGAGETDTQYF.